The entry that follows covers one T cell receptor beta chain sequence. The CDR3 runs to 14 residues. Trimming left V 1 base short and J 5 bases short, with 11 bases between. Germline V gene data show CDR1 as LGHDT and CDR2 as YNNKEL (reference sequence). Method: immunoSEQ multiplex PCR; TCRdb's copy keeps in-frame clones and lacks some. The table lists fewer than 200,000 clones, around four fifths of them singletons. These data belong to a study of blood T cell repertoires in COVID-19. For the study at large: Some COVID-19 samples were acute and others convalescent; all came from the United States, Italy and Spain.

This TCR was recovered from a woman aged 50 to 65 in a cohort exposed to, infected with or recovered from COVID-19 (not recorded which). The genes are TRBV3-1 (or the pseudogene TRBV3-2) and TRBJ1-2; no firm D call. What was sequenced was PBMCs or T cells enriched from blood (not recorded which). Here the CDR3 DNA reads TGTGCCAGCAGCCAAGGTTTTTCGTTTTATGGCTACACCTTC. As protein: CASSQGFSFYGYTF.